This TCR beta chain was documented in a study of early T cells in non-severe SARS-CoV-2 infection. Background on the study: It was bulk RNA from unsorted whole blood that was sequenced, and the chains were unpaired.

Each cDNA molecule carried a unique molecular identifier. TCRdb fed the 5' RACE reads into MiXCR, producing one record per CDR3 protein. The sample yields roughly 88,000 distinct CDR3 sequences, approximately 14% seen once. Findings and limits, study-wide: Sequences matched to VDJdb favored anti-spike CD8 responses, while private and CD4 specificities were missed.

The CDR3 length is 13 residues. CDR1 SQVTM and CDR2 ANQGSEA come from the germline V gene. Trimming took 1 base from V and 0 from J, leaving 7 bases between them. This clonotype was seen more than once but under ten times. Its antigen is as yet unknown. The receptor was derived from an adult who was a healthcare worker with PCR-confirmed SARS-CoV-2 infection or an uninfected control (not recorded which). The chain carries TRBV29-1 and TRBJ2-7; D gene uncertain. Sequencing was performed on whole blood. The CDR3 sequence is CSVEVSSSYEQYF. The CDR3, as DNA: TGCAGCGTTGAAGTCAGTTCCTCCTACGAGCAGTACTTC.